This entry lists 19 T cell receptor beta chains sequenced from one sample in a study of blood T cell repertoires in COVID-19. The repertoire was sequenced with immunoSEQ multiplex PCR; TCRdb's copy has only in-frame clones and lacks some. The sample holds approximately 190,000 clones, about 88% seen once. Sample: peripheral blood. The receptors shown here come from a woman between 35 and 50 years old who had recovered from COVID-19.

The rearrangement uses TRBV19 and TRBJ2-2; D not resolved. CDR1 is LNHDA, CDR2 SQIVND, per germline (reference sequence). Between the trimmed V and J ends, which lost 1 base and 7 bases, there was a span of 13 bases. The CDR3 length is 15 residues. The CDR3 protein is CASSIGSSLGGELFF. The CDR3 DNA follows: TGTGCCAGTAGTATAGGTAGTAGCCTAGGCGGGGAGCTGTTTTTT.

The V call is TRBV3-1 (or the pseudogene TRBV3-2), the J call TRBJ1-1; D is unresolved. In germline, CDR1 is LGHDT, CDR2 YNNKEL (reference sequence). The germline V and J ends were trimmed by 1 base and 6 bases, with 12 bases remaining between them. This CDR3 is built from 14 residues. The CDR3 spells CASSQASIRSEAFF. As DNA, the CDR3 is TGTGCCAGCAGCCAAGCCTCCATACGGTCTGAAGCTTTCTTT.

This clone has more than one count but fewer than ten. The chain recombines TRBV19 with TRBJ2-1; D might be TRBD2 (11 bases). Trimming took 5 bases from V and 1 from J, leaving 24 bases between them. Germline CDR1 LNHDA, CDR2 SQIVND (reference sequence). This CDR3 has 19 amino acids. The CDR3 region has the DNA TGTGCCAGTAGTTTCAGACAGGGGGCTAGCGGGAGGTCCTACAATGAGCAGTTCTTC. It yields the protein CASSFRQGASGRSYNEQFF. Using reference TRBV19 and TRBJ2-1 for the parts outside the CDR3, the full variable domain is DGGITQSPKYLFRKEGQNVTLSCEQNLNHDAMYWYRQDPGQGLRLIYYSQIVNDFQKGDIAEGYSVSREKKESFPLTVTSAQKNPTAFYLCASSFRQGASGRSYNEQFFGPGTRLTVL.

The rearrangement links TRBV11-3 to TRBJ2-3, with a possible D match to TRBD2 (6 bases). CDR3 length: 17 amino acids. The germline V gene has CDR1 SGHNT and CDR2 YENEEA. V was shortened by 1 base and J by 4 bases, with 18 bases between the two germline ends. Here the CDR3 reads CASSLGRQVGTSDTQYF. The CDR3 DNA reads as TGTGCCAGCAGCTTAGGTCGTCAGGTCGGGACTTCAGATACGCAGTATTTT.

This clone was observed a single time. The chain is built from TRBV28 and TRBJ1-1, with D possibly TRBD1 on 5 matching bases. This CDR3 region has 12 residues. V lost 7 bases to trimming and J lost 0 bases, with 6 bases between them. Germline V CDR1 and CDR2: MDHEN, SYDVKM. Written as DNA, the CDR3 is TGTGCCAGCAAGACAGTGAACACTGAAGCTTTCTTT. Translated: CASKTVNTEAFF.

The J gene is TRBJ2-2, the V gene TRBV18; perhaps TRBD1 as D (6 bases). With 1 base removed from V and 3 bases from J, the gap between germline ends came to 6 bases. Germline assignment: CDR1 KGHSH and CDR2 LQKENI. The CDR3 loop spans 14 amino acids. CDR3 sequence reads: CASSPRQDTGELFF. The CDR3 DNA reads TGTGCCAGCTCACCACGACAGGACACCGGGGAGCTGTTTTTT.

The CDR3 sequence: CASSYDGARDTQYF. The CDR3 nucleotides are TGTGCCAGCAGTTACGACGGAGCACGAGATACGCAGTATTTT. The chain employs TRBV6-5 and TRBJ2-3; unclear D gene. This CDR3 region has 14 residues. In germline, CDR1 is MNHEY, CDR2 SVGAGI. Deletions cut 2 bases from V and 5 bases from J, with 11 bases between.

CDR3 amino acids: CASSLGQAPNEQFF. CDR3 in DNA: TGTGCCAGCAGCTTAGGTCAGGCGCCGAATGAGCAGTTCTTC. J is TRBJ2-1 and V is TRBV7-7; D is unresolved. The V gene lost 1 base and the J gene lost 7 bases, with 11 bases spanning the gap. CDR1 SSHAT and CDR2 FNYEAQ come from the germline V gene (reference sequence). The length of the CDR3 is 14 residues.

The genes are TRBV5-5 and TRBJ2-7, with TRBD2 identical over 11 bases. V lost 0 bases, J lost 2 bases, and 7 bases stayed unmatched. The CDR3 spans 17 residues. Germline V gene sequence: CDR1 SGHKS, CDR2 YYEKEE (reference sequence). The chain's CDR3 is CASSLEGTGLAAYEQYF. DNA of the CDR3: TGTGCCAGCAGCTTGGAAGGAACGGGACTAGCGGCCTACGAGCAGTACTTC.

The V and J genes are TRBV24-1 and TRBJ1-1, with D possibly TRBD1 on 6 matching bases. Per the germline V gene, CDR1 is KGHDR and CDR2 is SFDVKD. This CDR3 contains 13 residues. The ends were cut back, 7 bases at V and 4 bases at J, with 12 bases in the middle. The CDR3 DNA reads TGTGCCACCAGGTCACAGGGAAGCACTGAAGCTTTCTTT. It is translated as CATRSQGSTEAFF.

This chain links TRBV3-1 (or the pseudogene TRBV3-2) with TRBJ1-5; weak D call: TRBD1 (5 bases). Germline V lookup: CDR1 LGHDT, CDR2 YNNKEL (reference sequence). Trimming stripped 4 bases from V and 4 bases from J, with 8 bases between. There are 13 residues in the CDR3. This CDR3 is CASSPQGNQPQHF. The CDR3 DNA sequence: TGTGCCAGCAGCCCCCAGGGTAATCAGCCCCAGCATTTT.

This rearrangement joins TRBV5-6 to TRBJ1-1; D gene uncertain. The V end was cut by 4 bases, the J end by 7 bases, with 14 bases between. Germline V gives CDR1 SGHDT, CDR2 YYEEEE. The CDR3 extends over 13 amino acids. The DNA for the CDR3 is TGTGCCAGCAGCCCCTCGGGGAGGGATGAAGCTTTCTTT. This gives the protein CASSPSGRDEAFF.

V gene TRBV9 combines with J gene TRBJ2-3; D may be TRBD1 (6 bases). Germline V gene sequence: CDR1 SGDLS, CDR2 YYNGEE. The length of the CDR3 is 15 residues. V lost 4 bases to trimming and J lost 2 bases, with 14 bases between them. Here the CDR3 DNA reads TGTGCCAGCAGCCTCAAGACAGGCTACACAGATACGCAGTATTTT. This gives the protein CASSLKTGYTDTQYF.

The chain uses TRBV14 and TRBJ1-2; TRBD1 matches 7 bases. The CDR3 sequence is 15 residues long. Germline V gives CDR1 SGHDN, CDR2 FVKESK. J gave up 5 bases and V 4 bases, and 10 bases lay outside the gene matches. DNA for the CDR3: TGTGCCAGCAGCCGGAGACAGGGATCTGTTTATGGCTACACCTTC. Translated: CASSRRQGSVYGYTF.

In its sample, this clone was seen a few times. This chain uses TRBV6-4 with TRBJ2-1, with TRBD2 matching 12 bases. The V segment lost 4 bases and the J segment 8 bases; nucleotides outside the gene matches: 6. The CDR3 totals 15 residues. CDR1 and CDR2 (germline): MRHNA, SNTAGT. The CDR3, as DNA: TGTGCCAGCAGTGTACTAGCGGGAGGTCAGGATGAGCAGTTCTTC. This translates into CASSVLAGGQDEQFF.

The chain combines TRBV28 with TRBJ2-1; 7 nucleotides agree with TRBD1. The V segment lost 3 bases and the J segment 8 bases; nucleotides outside the gene matches: 19. The CDR3 totals 18 residues. Per germline, CDR1 MDHEN and CDR2 SYDVKM. The CDR3 DNA reads as TGTGCCAGCAGTTTCGGTCTGTTTCGGGACAGTTATGCAGATGAGCAGTTCTTC. This codes for CASSFGLFRDSYADEQFF.

The chain employs TRBV7-9 and TRBJ1-1; weak D call: TRBD1 (5 bases). Germline V lookup: CDR1 SEHNR, CDR2 FQNEAQ (reference sequence). V was pared by 1 base and J by 4 bases, with 10 bases between. This CDR3 is 14 amino acids long. The CDR3 DNA is TGTGCCAGCAGCTTAGGCAGGGAGGTCACTGAAGCTTTCTTT. Protein product: CASSLGREVTEAFF.

The sample holds one count of this clone. The rearrangement uses TRBV23-1 and TRBJ2-4; 9 nucleotides match TRBD1. TRBV23-1 is an open reading frame, and its role is uncertain. The V segment lost 3 bases and the J segment 2 bases; nucleotides outside the gene matches: 8. CDR3 length: 17 amino acids. The DNA of the CDR3 is TGCGCCAGCAGTCAGGGGGGGACAGGGATGCCCAAAAACATTCAGTACTTC. Protein sequence: CASSQGGTGMPKNIQYF.

This clone appeared once. This sequence joins TRBV24-1 and TRBJ2-5, with no clear D. Between the trimmed V and J ends, which lost 4 bases and 2 bases, there was a span of 7 bases. The CDR3 length is 13 residues. CDR1 KGHDR and CDR2 SFDVKD come from the germline V gene. This chain's CDR3 is CATSDGSQETQYF. Written as DNA, the CDR3 is TGTGCCACCAGTGACGGGTCACAAGAGACCCAGTACTTC.